Listed below are T cell receptor beta chains from one sample, sequenced in a study of control samples from healthy donors and cancer patients. Method: immunoSEQ multiplex PCR; TCRdb's copy keeps in-frame clones and lacks some. The sample yields some 130,000 clones, about 91% seen once. The sequenced sample was blood. All receptors come from a man aged 18 to 29 in good health. Each CDR3 is given without its conserved first and last residue. Expanded clones get a size class; other rows say once, few or many, or leave the size out.

clone_size: .
j_call: TRBJ1-5
v_call: TRBV4-1
cdr3_aa: ASSQEARGHQPQH

clone_size: .
j_call: TRBJ1-2
v_call: TRBV11-2
cdr3_aa: ASSPGQRYGYT

clone_size: .
j_call: TRBJ2-2
v_call: TRBV7-7
cdr3_aa: ASSLHTGAGELF

clone_size: .
j_call: TRBJ1-2
v_call: TRBV19
cdr3_aa: ASSISSGYT

clone_size: once
j_call: TRBJ1-5
v_call: TRBV30
cdr3_aa: ACRKGQGNQPQH

clone_size: .
j_call: TRBJ2-1
v_call: TRBV4-1
cdr3_aa: ASSQSSARATYNEQF

clone_size: .
j_call: TRBJ1-2
v_call: TRBV10-3
cdr3_aa: AISESKGYGYT

clone_size: .
j_call: TRBJ1-1
v_call: TRBV29-1
cdr3_aa: SVEVWAGVNTEAF

clone_size: .
j_call: TRBJ2-5
v_call: TRBV5-1
cdr3_aa: ASSWTSSYQETQY

clone_size: .
j_call: TRBJ1-2
v_call: TRBV5-1
cdr3_aa: ASSLRGGDYGYT

clone_size: .
j_call: TRBJ2-1
v_call: TRBV5-6
cdr3_aa: ASSLVASYNEQF

clone_size: .
j_call: TRBJ1-5
v_call: TRBV14
cdr3_aa: ASSQGDQPQH

clone_size: once
j_call: TRBJ2-3
v_call: TRBV4-1
cdr3_aa: ASSQDQTGGRTQY

clone_size: .
j_call: TRBJ2-1
v_call: TRBV11-2
cdr3_aa: ASSLGPMGNEQF

clone_size: .
j_call: TRBJ1-1
v_call: TRBV19
cdr3_aa: ASSIGAGNTEAF

clone_size: .
j_call: TRBJ2-5
v_call: TRBV11-2
cdr3_aa: ASSPIVTGGFQETQY

clone_size: .
j_call: TRBJ1-2
v_call: TRBV12-3/TRBV12-4
cdr3_aa: ASRGQGIYGYT

clone_size: .
j_call: TRBJ1-2
v_call: TRBV5-4
cdr3_aa: ASSFAGDYGYT

clone_size: .
j_call: TRBJ2-3
v_call: TRBV7-2
cdr3_aa: ASPKSSGGATDTQY

clone_size: .
j_call: TRBJ2-5
v_call: TRBV7-6
cdr3_aa: ASWGTTAGEETQY

clone_size: .
j_call: TRBJ1-1
v_call: TRBV5-5
cdr3_aa: ASSLDWGQLNTEAF

clone_size: .
j_call: TRBJ2-4
v_call: TRBV7-2
cdr3_aa: ASSKSHGSQNIQY

clone_size: .
j_call: TRBJ1-4
v_call: TRBV5-5
cdr3_aa: ASSFGGRGNEKLF

clone_size: .
j_call: TRBJ1-1
v_call: TRBV4-1
cdr3_aa: ASSARGRMNTEAF

clone_size: .
j_call: TRBJ2-5
v_call: TRBV7-3
cdr3_aa: ASSQGRSSGGARETQY

clone_size: .
j_call: TRBJ1-2
v_call: TRBV7-9
cdr3_aa: ASSFEIGYYGYT

clone_size: .
j_call: TRBJ1-1
v_call: TRBV6-5
cdr3_aa: ASTASLGGGTEAF

clone_size: .
j_call: TRBJ2-3
v_call: TRBV9
cdr3_aa: ASSVVTGGKADTQY

clone_size: .
j_call: TRBJ1-1
v_call: TRBV9
cdr3_aa: ASSATPWDTTEAF

clone_size: .
j_call: TRBJ2-7
v_call: TRBV5-8
cdr3_aa: ATARPNSYEQY

clone_size: .
j_call: TRBJ1-5
v_call: TRBV19
cdr3_aa: ATPKKDQPQH

clone_size: .
j_call: TRBJ2-3
v_call: TRBV4-2
cdr3_aa: ASSPSGSGASTDTQY

clone_size: .
j_call: TRBJ1-2
v_call: TRBV6-1
cdr3_aa: ASSEGWESYGYT

clone_size: .
j_call: TRBJ1-3
v_call: TRBV5-1
cdr3_aa: ASSLEGSGNTIY

clone_size: .
j_call: TRBJ2-1
v_call: TRBV7-3
cdr3_aa: ASSAPGLAYEQF

clone_size: .
j_call: TRBJ1-4
v_call: TRBV4-1
cdr3_aa: ASSPRYATNEKLF

clone_size: .
j_call: TRBJ1-1
v_call: TRBV5-1
cdr3_aa: ASSPWTGGNTEAF

clone_size: .
j_call: TRBJ1-1
v_call: TRBV7-2
cdr3_aa: ASSLGQMNTEAF

clone_size: .
j_call: TRBJ2-2
v_call: TRBV9
cdr3_aa: ASSVGGAGVNTGELF

clone_size: .
j_call: TRBJ1-1
v_call: TRBV30
cdr3_aa: AWRSLDTEAF

clone_size: .
j_call: TRBJ2-3
v_call: TRBV6-2/TRBV6-3
cdr3_aa: ASSYSGAYTQY

clone_size: .
j_call: TRBJ1-1
v_call: TRBV10-2
cdr3_aa: ASSRDGGMNTEAF

clone_size: .
j_call: TRBJ2-3
v_call: TRBV27
cdr3_aa: ASHGTGQSTDTQY

clone_size: .
j_call: TRBJ1-5
v_call: TRBV6-6
cdr3_aa: ASSYEDSSNQPQH

clone_size: .
j_call: TRBJ2-7
v_call: TRBV5-1
cdr3_aa: ASSFPDRGAREQY

clone_size: .
j_call: TRBJ1-6
v_call: TRBV19
cdr3_aa: ASSPARSSYNSPLH

clone_size: .
j_call: TRBJ2-7
v_call: TRBV18
cdr3_aa: ASSPSGGYEQY

clone_size: .
j_call: TRBJ1-5
v_call: TRBV7-9
cdr3_aa: ASSLNRGNQPQH

clone_size: once
j_call: TRBJ2-1
v_call: TRBV7-9
cdr3_aa: ASSLSRRQGSNEQF

clone_size: .
j_call: TRBJ2-3
v_call: TRBV4-1
cdr3_aa: ASSAVSSDTQY

clone_size: .
j_call: TRBJ2-7
v_call: TRBV2
cdr3_aa: AINPRGYRYEQY

clone_size: .
j_call: TRBJ2-2
v_call: TRBV7-3
cdr3_aa: ASSWDSANTGELF

clone_size: .
j_call: TRBJ2-7
v_call: TRBV19
cdr3_aa: ASSALGGIYEQY

clone_size: .
j_call: TRBJ1-6
v_call: TRBV5-1
cdr3_aa: ASSLAGRSPLH

clone_size: .
j_call: TRBJ2-7
v_call: TRBV18
cdr3_aa: ASSLKGQGAYEQY

clone_size: .
j_call: TRBJ2-7
v_call: TRBV5-1
cdr3_aa: ASSFGQADEQY

clone_size: .
j_call: TRBJ2-1
v_call: TRBV7-6
cdr3_aa: ASSVLTSGHNEQF

clone_size: .
j_call: TRBJ1-1
v_call: TRBV12-3/TRBV12-4
cdr3_aa: ASRGDRLTEAF

clone_size: .
j_call: TRBJ1-5
v_call: TRBV14
cdr3_aa: ASSLGQGLNQPQH

clone_size: .
j_call: TRBJ1-1
v_call: TRBV6-1
cdr3_aa: ASSEAYREWAF